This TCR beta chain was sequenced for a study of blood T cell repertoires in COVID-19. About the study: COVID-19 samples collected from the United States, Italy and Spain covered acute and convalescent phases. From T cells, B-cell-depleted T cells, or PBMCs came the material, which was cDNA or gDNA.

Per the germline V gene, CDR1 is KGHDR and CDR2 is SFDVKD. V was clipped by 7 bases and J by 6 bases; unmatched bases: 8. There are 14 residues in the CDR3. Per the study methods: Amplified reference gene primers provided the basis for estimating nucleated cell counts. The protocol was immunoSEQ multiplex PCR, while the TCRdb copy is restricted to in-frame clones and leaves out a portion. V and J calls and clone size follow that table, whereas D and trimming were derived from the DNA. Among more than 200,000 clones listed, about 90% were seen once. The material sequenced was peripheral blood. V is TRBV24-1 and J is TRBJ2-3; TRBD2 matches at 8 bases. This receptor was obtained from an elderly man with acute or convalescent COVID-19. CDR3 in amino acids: CATSGGAYGDTQYF. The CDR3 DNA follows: TGTGCCACCAGCGGGGGGGCATACGGGGATACGCAGTATTTT.